This T cell receptor (beta chain) was sequenced for a study of T cell responses to AZD1222 COVID-19 vaccine. Study-level findings and limits: At baseline, seropositivity was found in only six or seven AZD1222 recipients.

For this clone: No antigen is known for it.

CDR1 and CDR2 from the germline V gene are KGHDR and SFDVKD. CDR3 length equals 13 residues. Trimming removed 6 bases from V and 3 bases from J, with 10 bases in between. Data came from immunoSEQ multiplex PCR; TCRdb stores just in-frame clones and leaves some out. The sample contains around 78,000 clones, approximately 90% of which appear only once. The receptor's source is an adult who received the AZD1222 COVID-19 vaccine. V usage is TRBV24-1 and J usage is TRBJ1-1, with a tentative D call TRBD1 (5 bases). The sample consisted of peripheral blood, taken 28 days after the second AZD1222 dose. CDR3 protein: CATSRGTDTEAFF. The CDR3 DNA reads TGTGCCACCAGTCGGGGGACGGACACTGAAGCTTTCTTT.